The present T cell receptor (beta chain) was sequenced within a study of regulatory T cells in long-lasting Graves disease. Whole-study context: Newly diagnosed Graves' patients had under 3 months of antithyroid drugs.

Relying on iRepertoire HTBI primers and Arm-PCR of CDR3 regions, the team built TCR beta libraries. As processed by the authors: Overall, samples carried roughly 60 TRBV and around 13 TRBJ segments. TCRdb recomputed calls from the multiplex PCR reads with MiXCR, one row per CDR3 protein. The V and J calls reflect TCRdb's pipeline rather than the authors' work. The data contain hundreds of thousands of distinct CDR3 sequences, about 20% of them seen just once; the ten biggest clones take up more than 30%. General study points: Shared public clonotypes totalled approximately 3,000 in persistent patients, compared with roughly 970 in new patients.

Regarding this clonotype: No antigen is known for it. Germline is not matched at one junction end, which may reflect a read error.

CDR1 and CDR2 from the germline V gene are MNHEY and SMNVEV (reference sequence). The CDR3 length is 16 residues. Noted time point: newly diagnosed GD, antithyroid drugs for less than 3 months. RNA from PBMCs was the source of the TCR library. The chain recombines TRBV27 with TRBJ1-3; D unresolved. The clonotype was recovered from a female donor with Graves disease. Sequenced here: peripheral blood mononuclear cells (PBMCs), sampled at new diagnosis, from a patient treated with antithyroid drugs. This chain's CDR3 is CAGSFGSRQNRNTIYF. CDR3 nucleotide sequence: TGTGCCGGCAGTTTTGGCTCGCGGCAGAACCGAAACACCATATATTTT.